The next 26 T cell receptor beta chains were all read from a single sample in a study of vaccination and CD4 T cells after COVID-19. Treatment reported: roughly 10-day PBMC culture with coronavirus spike peptide pools or control peptides (ViraFEST assay). Their cognate antigens are unknown. Oncomine TCR Beta short-read sequencing was applied to DNA from cultured CD4+ T cells. TCRdb re-called the PCR reads through MiXCR, storing one row per CDR3 protein. The sample includes roughly 24,000 distinct CDR3 sequences, approximately 59% of them seen just once. The sample consisted of CD4+ T cells from blood, cultured in vitro. Every receptor here comes from a human donor who had recovered from COVID-19.

The chain is built from TRBV12-3 or TRBV12-4 and TRBJ1-1; no clear D gene. The CDR3 sequence is 11 residues long. V was cut by 8 bases and J by 5 bases, with 9 bases left in between. CDR3 coding DNA: TGTGCCAGCTCTTTTGGGACTGAAGCTTTCTTT. Residues: CASSFGTEAFF.

The table lists this clonotype with a count of one. The chain recombines TRBV7-9 with TRBJ1-1; D not certain. CDR3 length: 13 residues. The V end was cut by 0 bases, the J end by 2 bases, with 4 bases between. Germline CDR1 reads SEHNR; CDR2 reads FQNEAQ (reference sequence). CDR3 nucleotide sequence: TGTGCCAGCAGCTTAGCGGCAAACACTGAAGCTTTCTTT. It specifies CASSLAANTEAFF.

This chain joins TRBV10-3 and TRBJ1-3; 7 positions agree with TRBD1. Trimming cost V 6 bases and J 4 bases; bases outside gene matches: 6. From germline, CDR1 is ENHRY and CDR2 SYGVKD. The CDR3 has 14 residues. This chain's CDR3 is CAIRTTGEGNTIYF. Written as DNA, the CDR3 is TGTGCCATCAGAACCACAGGGGAAGGAAACACCATATATTTT.

The V call is TRBV7-9, the J call TRBJ2-3; perhaps TRBD2 as D (6 bases). The V gene lost 5 bases and the J gene lost 4 bases, with 13 bases spanning the gap. Germline V gives CDR1 SEHNR, CDR2 FQNEAQ (reference sequence). The CDR3 is made up of 14 amino acids. The CDR3 sequence: CASSRLVWPDTQYF. CDR3 DNA: TGTGCCAGCAGCCGACTAGTTTGGCCAGATACGCAGTATTTT.

This clonotype counts as medium-sized. The chain uses TRBV25-1 and TRBJ1-1; 9 nucleotides agree with TRBD1. The trim removed 4 bases at V and 4 bases at J, leaving 7 bases unmatched. Per germline, CDR1 MGHDK and CDR2 SYGVNS. The length of the CDR3 is 15 residues. CDR3 coding DNA: TGTGCCAGCAGTGGCCCCGGGACAGGGCGCACTGAAGCTTTCTTT. This codes for CASSGPGTGRTEAFF.

This clonotype was detected only a few times. V is TRBV20-1 and J is TRBJ2-7; 7 nucleotides align to TRBD2. Germline trimming cut 5 bases from V and 1 base from J; bases unmatched to any gene: 5. Germline V gene data show CDR1 as DFQATT and CDR2 as SNEGSKA (reference sequence). The CDR3 is made up of 13 amino acids. CDR3 nucleotides: TGCAGTGCTCCTAGCGGCGAATCCTACGAGCAGTACTTC. Translating gives CSAPSGESYEQYF.

The gene calls are TRBV25-1 and TRBJ1-2, with no clear D. The CDR3 contains 15 residues. CDR1 and CDR2 from the germline V gene are MGHDK and SYGVNS. Trimming stripped 3 bases from V and 4 bases from J, with 15 bases between. The CDR3 spells CASSEPGLEGYGYTF. In nucleotides, the CDR3 is TGTGCCAGCAGTGAGCCGGGTCTGGAGGGCTATGGCTACACCTTC.

The CDR3: CASSSRQGSQPQHF. The DNA of the CDR3 is TGTGCCAGCAGCTCCCGACAGGGGAGTCAGCCCCAGCATTTT. The rearrangement links TRBV7-2 to TRBJ1-5; 8 nucleotides match TRBD1. V trimming: 4 bases; J trimming: 6 bases; junction bases outside the gene matches: 5. This CDR3 contains 14 residues. Germline assignment: CDR1 SGHTA and CDR2 FQGNSA. Together with reference TRBV7-2 and TRBJ1-5, the CDR3 gives the full variable domain: GAGVSQSPSNKVTEKGKDVELRCDPISGHTALYWYRQSLGQGLEFLIYFQGNSAPDKSGLPSDRFSAERTGGSVSTLTIQRTQQEDSAVYLCASSSRQGSQPQHFGDGTRLSIL.

This chain connects TRBV6-2 or TRBV6-3 to TRBJ1-5; D not certain. This CDR3 is built from 15 residues. V dropped 7 bases and J dropped 4 bases, with 17 bases sitting between them. The germline gives CDR1 MNHEY, CDR2 SVGEGT. This CDR3 is CASNHGSLGNQPQHF. The CDR3 DNA follows: TGTGCCAGCAACCACGGGTCTCTGGGGAATCAGCCCCAGCATTTT.

The chain has TRBV12-3 or TRBV12-4 and TRBJ1-6, with a possible D match to TRBD1 (6 bases). The CDR3 covers 15 residues. V lost 3 bases, J lost 6 bases, and 12 bases lay in between. In DNA, the CDR3 is TGTGCCAGCAGTTTGGGGGGCCAAGGTAATTCACCCCTCCACTTT. It codes for CASSLGGQGNSPLHF.

This clonotype has just a few counts. The chain recombines TRBV7-2 with TRBJ1-2, with D possibly being TRBD1 (6 bases). The CDR3 is 15 amino acids. Per the germline V gene, CDR1 is SGHTA and CDR2 is FQGNSA. V was cut by 2 bases and J by 2 bases, with 12 bases left in between. CDR3 sequence reads: CASSLRGGINYGYTF. The CDR3 DNA sequence: TGTGCCAGCAGCTTAAGGGGGGGGATCAACTATGGCTACACCTTC.

This chain connects TRBV12-3 or TRBV12-4 to TRBJ2-1; D assignment may be TRBD1 or TRBD2 (5 bases each). The CDR3 spans 19 residues. V was clipped by 1 base and J by 0 bases, with 19 bases between them. The CDR3 reads CASSLGARGLMSSYNEQFF. DNA of the CDR3: TGTGCCAGCAGTTTAGGGGCGAGGGGCCTCATGAGCTCCTACAATGAGCAGTTCTTC.

This clonotype has a handful of counts. The genes are TRBV6-2 or TRBV6-3 and TRBJ1-2; TRBD1 agrees at 8 bases. The germline V gene has CDR1 MNHEY and CDR2 SVGEGT. The CDR3 spans 15 residues. V dropped 4 bases and J dropped 0; count of bases not matched to a gene: 4. Written as DNA, the CDR3 is TGTGCCAGCAGTTTCCGGGACAGGCCTAACTATGGCTACACCTTC. It translates to CASSFRDRPNYGYTF.

This chain links TRBV6-2 or TRBV6-3 with TRBJ1-1; D is possibly TRBD1 (5 bases). This CDR3 spans 11 amino acids. Germline lookup yields CDR1 MNHEY and CDR2 SVGEGT. Trimming removed 2 bases at V and 11 bases at J, with 9 bases between. CDR3 DNA: TGTGCCAGCAGTTACGGGGCAGAGGCTTTCTTT. Residues: CASSYGAEAFF.

The V gene is TRBV7-2, the J gene TRBJ2-5; D gene ambiguous. The germline V gene encodes CDR1 SGHTA and CDR2 FQGNSA. Deletions cut 2 bases from V and 1 base from J, with 8 bases between. This CDR3 has 14 amino acids. The CDR3 bases are TGTGCCAGCAGCTTACTTGCGCTCCAAGAGACCCAGTACTTC. Translating gives CASSLLALQETQYF.

The chain recombines TRBV20-1 with TRBJ2-7; 7 bases are a match to TRBD1. The germline V gene encodes CDR1 DFQATT and CDR2 SNEGSKA (reference sequence). The CDR3 has 12 residues. The V segment lost 6 bases and the J segment 0 bases; nucleotides outside the gene matches: 2. CDR3 protein: CSARDSSYEQYF. CDR3 nucleotide sequence: TGCAGTGCACGGGACAGCTCCTACGAGCAGTACTTC.

The CDR3: CSARADAQETQYF. CDR3 DNA sequence: TGCAGTGCTAGGGCCGACGCTCAAGAGACCCAGTACTTC. The V call is TRBV20-1, the J call TRBJ2-5, with unresolved D. CDR3 size: 13 residues. CDR1 is DFQATT and CDR2 is SNEGSKA in the germline V gene (reference sequence). Trimming removed 3 bases at V and 2 bases at J, with 10 bases between.

By proportion, this clonotype is medium-sized. The chain combines TRBV6-5 with TRBJ1-6, with 8 bases identical to TRBD1. With 4 bases clipped from V and 13 bases from J, the junction kept 9 bases outside the gene matches. Germline V CDR1 and CDR2: MNHEY, SVGAGI. This CDR3 is 14 amino acids long. In DNA form, the CDR3 reads TGTGCCAGCAGTTCCGTCGACAGGGGAACTCCCCTCCACTTT. Protein: CASSSVDRGTPLHF.

The table lists this clonotype with a count of one. Here the CDR3 DNA reads TGTGCCACAGCCCTCCGCGGGGTGGAGACCCAGTACTTC. Amino acid sequence: CATALRGVETQYF. This chain links TRBV19 with TRBJ2-5; D possibly corresponds to TRBD2 (6 bases). V was cut by 10 bases and J by 5 bases, with 17 bases left in between. This CDR3 contains 13 residues. Per germline, CDR1 LNHDA and CDR2 SQIVND (reference sequence).

The genes are TRBV20-1 and TRBJ1-4; tentatively, D is TRBD1 (5 bases). The CDR3 contains 13 residues. The germline gives CDR1 DFQATT, CDR2 SNEGSKA (reference sequence). With 5 bases removed from V and 5 bases from J, the gap between germline ends came to 12 bases. CDR3 amino acids: CSASLGANEKLFF. As DNA, the CDR3 is TGCAGTGCTTCCCTCGGGGCGAATGAAAAACTGTTTTTT.

This clonotype has just a few counts. V is TRBV7-2 and J is TRBJ2-1, with TRBD1 identical over 7 bases. V was clipped by 5 bases and J by 1 base; unmatched bases: 8. Germline loops: CDR1 SGHTA, CDR2 FQGNSA. There are 16 residues in the CDR3. The chain's CDR3 is CASSPSDRASYNEQFF. CDR3 nucleotides: TGTGCCAGCAGCCCCTCAGACAGGGCTTCCTACAATGAGCAGTTCTTC.

The chain employs TRBV27 and TRBJ2-7; D is perhaps TRBD1 (5 bases). Germline CDR1 and CDR2: MNHEY and SMNVEV (reference sequence). The CDR3 extends over 16 amino acids. V lost 6 bases to trimming and J lost 0 bases, with 18 bases between them. CDR3 amino acids: CASSSTFWGSSYEQYF. The CDR3 region has the DNA TGTGCCAGCAGCTCCACGTTCTGGGGCAGCTCCTACGAGCAGTACTTC.

The rearrangement links TRBV7-8 to TRBJ1-1, with no clear D. Germline loops: CDR1 SGHVS, CDR2 FQNEAQ. The CDR3 sequence is 15 residues long. Deletions cut 5 bases from V and 3 bases from J, with 16 bases between. Written as DNA, the CDR3 is TGTGCCAGCAGCCCCCTCATAATTAGGGACACTGAAGCTTTCTTT. Translation gives CASSPLIIRDTEAFF.

The chain recombines TRBV7-2 with TRBJ2-1, with 9 bases that match TRBD2. V shed 6 bases, J shed 6 bases, and the junction held 12 bases outside the gene matches. The CDR3 runs 16 residues. CDR1 is SGHTA and CDR2 is FQGNSA in the germline V gene. CDR3 in amino acids: CASSSMLLAGPNEQFF. In DNA, the CDR3 is TGTGCCAGCAGTTCAATGCTACTAGCGGGCCCCAATGAGCAGTTCTTC. Supplemented by reference TRBV7-2 and TRBJ2-1, the full variable domain reads GAGVSQSPSNKVTEKGKDVELRCDPISGHTALYWYRQSLGQGLEFLIYFQGNSAPDKSGLPSDRFSAERTGGSVSTLTIQRTQQEDSAVYLCASSSMLLAGPNEQFFGPGTRLTVL.

The gene calls are TRBV6-2 or TRBV6-3 and TRBJ2-1; 7 positions agree with TRBD2. Germline CDR1 and CDR2: MNHEY and SVGEGT. Unmatched junction bases numbered 15, after V lost 7 bases and J lost 6 bases. This CDR3 comprises 16 residues. CDR3 residues: CASTPHRGGGVNEQFF. CDR3 DNA sequence: TGTGCCAGCACCCCACACCGCGGGGGAGGCGTCAATGAGCAGTTCTTC.

The chain recombines TRBV6-1 with TRBJ2-3; 8 nucleotides match TRBD2. Germline lookup yields CDR1 MNHNS and CDR2 SASEGT. With V trimmed by 6 bases and J by 0 bases, 2 bases remained unmatched. The CDR3 covers 14 residues. CDR3 in amino acids: CASRLAASTDTQYF. The DNA for the CDR3 is TGTGCCAGCAGACTAGCGGCTAGCACAGATACGCAGTATTTT.